Included here is one T cell receptor beta chain sequence, with context. The antigen this receptor binds is unknown. The sample holds no much larger clone one base away, and base qualities are not on file. This entry belongs to a study of T cell changes during pregnancy in multiple sclerosis (dated by TCRdb to the late 2010s). Regarding the research as a whole: The study examined how the T cell repertoire changed over the course of pregnancy in women with multiple sclerosis.

Library method: the immunoSEQ multiplex PCR assay. This is the immuneACCESS table as TCRdb keeps it, with only in-frame sequences that have V and J called. A part of the clones is gone; compared with another copy, unresolved V genes explain less than half, and the rest is unexplained. This sample has about 92,000 clones in its table, and almost 95% of those were observed once. The top ten clonotypes cover about 3% of the sample. Via the germline V gene (reference sequence), CDR1 is LNHDA and CDR2 SQIVND. V loses 7 bases, J loses 6 bases, and the germline ends lie 18 bases apart. From cysteine to phenylalanine, the CDR3 is 14 amino acids long. Of the read, only the CDR3 DNA is kept; its 42 bases are in frame from base 1.

The specimen comprised peripheral blood, sampled in the first trimester of pregnancy. The chain couples TRBV19 to TRBJ1-2; TRBD1 is a weak D gene call, 5 bases matching. The clonotype originates from a female donor with multiple sclerosis, enrolled in a pregnancy study. The DNA sequence is given as TGTGCCAGTAATGGGGGAGGACTAAGAAATGGCTACACCTTC. Translated, it gives CASNGGGLRNGYTF.